Following are 8 T cell receptor beta chains from one sample sequenced in a study of human T cells and chemical hapten exposure. Described time point: patch test 1, 2 weeks after DPC sensitization. Treatment meaning: therapeutic diphenylcyclopropenone sensitization with weekly scalp DPC. From the RACE reads, TCRdb called clonotypes with MiXCR, one entry per CDR3 protein. The repertoire holds approximately 350,000 distinct CDR3 sequences, approximately 6.3% seen once, with 7.5% to 8.5% in the top ten. This specimen consisted of whole blood, obtained in connection with sensitization to the hapten diphenylcyclopropenone (DPC). These receptors all stem from a woman aged 18-29 years with alopecia areata. Some clones in this sample may be carry-over from other donors' samples.

This clonotype showed up many times. This rearrangement joins TRBV6-5 to TRBJ1-1, with TRBD1 as a possible D gene (5 bases). CDR3 length: 14 amino acids. V lost 4 bases and J 4 bases, leaving 13 bases between the germline ends. Germline-derived CDR1 and CDR2 are MNHEY and SVGAGI. CDR3 in DNA: TGTGCCAGCAGTTTCTTACCAGGGAGCACTGAAGCTTTCTTT. This codes for CASSFLPGSTEAFF.

This chain links TRBV3-1 with TRBJ2-3, with D unresolved. The ends were cut back, 3 bases at V and 6 bases at J, with 19 bases in the middle. Germline V CDR1 and CDR2: LGHDT, YNNKEL (reference sequence). This CDR3 has 16 amino acids. Here the CDR3 reads CASSQDDSVEVDTQYF. The CDR3 DNA reads as TGTGCCAGCAGCCAGGACGACTCCGTAGAAGTGGATACGCAGTATTTT.

This clonotype was detected ten times or more. The chain carries TRBV6-1 and TRBJ2-5; the D gene is possibly TRBD2 (5 bases). Germline values: CDR1 MNHNS, CDR2 SASEGT. This CDR3 region has 16 residues. Trimming pared 8 bases from V and 7 bases from J, leaving 26 bases between. The chain's CDR3 is CASLSSVVRVRGTQYF. The CDR3 DNA reads as TGTGCCAGCCTATCCTCCGTTGTAAGAGTCCGGGGGACCCAGTACTTC.

The gene calls are TRBV7-3 and TRBJ2-1, with D tentatively TRBD2 (5 bases). This CDR3 spans 13 amino acids. The V end was cut by 3 bases, the J end by 5 bases, with 8 bases between. Looked up from germline, CDR1 is SGHTA and CDR2 is FQGTGA. As DNA, the CDR3 is TGTGCCAGCAGCTTGGACTCGAACAATGAGCAGTTCTTC. Amino acids: CASSLDSNNEQFF.

This clonotype was detected only a few times. The rearrangement uses TRBV4-2 and TRBJ1-4; TRBD1 is a possible D gene (6 bases). The V gene lost 0 bases and the J gene lost 0 bases, with 14 bases spanning the gap. The CDR3 runs 18 residues. Germline V gene lookup returns CDR1 LGHNA and CDR2 YNFKEQ. The CDR3 sequence: CASSQDVTGGATNEKLFF. The CDR3 coding sequence is TGTGCCAGCAGCCAAGATGTGACAGGAGGGGCAACTAATGAAAAACTGTTTTTT.

This clonotype has more than one count but fewer than ten. The chain is built from TRBV28 and TRBJ2-2; 8 bases line up with TRBD1. Germline V lookup: CDR1 MDHEN, CDR2 SYDVKM. After removal of 9 bases from V and 3 bases from J, the junction contained 6 bases not matched to a gene. This CDR3 comprises 14 residues. In nucleotides, the CDR3 is TGTGCCAGTTGGGCAGGGGGCTACACCGGGGAGCTGTTTTTT. Translating it yields CASWAGGYTGELFF.

The chain joins TRBV7-2 to TRBJ1-1; no firm D call. CDR1 and CDR2 from the germline V gene are SGHTA and FQGNSA. The V and J ends lost 5 bases and 4 bases respectively, with 17 bases between them. The CDR3 runs to 15 residues. Here the CDR3 reads CASSPLTLVGTEAFF. DNA of the CDR3: TGTGCCAGCAGCCCTCTGACCCTGGTTGGCACTGAAGCTTTCTTT.

This clonotype was recorded a few times. The chain has TRBV7-2 and TRBJ1-2, with a weak D call TRBD1 (6 bases). Trimming removed 0 bases from V and 5 bases from J, with 13 bases in between. CDR1 SGHTA and CDR2 FQGNSA come from the germline V gene. The CDR3 runs to 15 residues. Here the CDR3 reads CASSLARVTGYGYTF. As DNA, the CDR3 is TGTGCCAGCAGCTTAGCGCGGGTGACAGGATATGGCTACACCTTC.